This T cell receptor beta chain was observed in a study of shared clonotypes between healthy human individuals. Study background: A donor's plate count was three for CD4 naive and three for CD4 memory; CD8 naive had two and CD8 memory one.

The CDR3 length is 17 residues. Generated by immunoSEQ multiplex PCR, the TCRdb table keeps only in-frame clones and is missing some. The data show about 590,000 clones, around 95% seen once. This clone showed up just once. The naive CD8 fraction comprised CD45RO-negative cells positively selected for CCR7 and excluded terminally differentiated effector memory CD45RA+ cells. All donors were Caucasian adults living in Nashville, Tennessee. The sequenced material came from naive CD8+ T cells sorted from blood. This chain connects TRBV21-1 to TRBJ2-1; the table's D call of TRBD2 was not tested on the DNA. TRBV21-1 is a recognized pseudogene. The TCR sequence derives from a woman aged 25-40 years in good health. The CDR3 bases are TGTGCCAGCAGCAAAAGACTAGCGGGTCACATGAGCAATGAGCAGTTCTTC. It codes for CASSKRLAGHMSNEQFF.